This T cell receptor (beta chain) was profiled in a study of T cells in Graves' hyperthyroidism and ophthalmopathy. In the study overall: Upon initial diagnosis and before any treatment, peripheral blood was collected.

Exclusion followed for patients with uncontrolled infection, other autoimmune disease, pregnancy or lactation. Germline CDR1 reads ENHRY; CDR2 reads SYGVKD. The V end was cut by 8 bases, the J end by 1 base, with 14 bases between. The CDR3 consists of 14 residues. This clonotype showed up just a few times. The source material, RNA transcripts, was used to amplify TCR beta CDR3 regions. First-round RT-PCR with HTBI primers amplified the TCR CDR3 region. TCRdb processed the multiplex PCR reads anew with MiXCR; each CDR3 protein has one entry. The sample lists around 690,000 distinct CDR3 sequences; roughly 20% were seen once.

The sequenced material came from blood. The chain joins TRBV10-3 to TRBJ1-2; D is unclear. This TCR was sampled from a man under 40 with Graves' ophthalmopathy. CDR3 in DNA: TGTGCCATCGGCCATTCGACGAGTAACTATGGCTACACCTTC. Amino acid sequence: CAIGHSTSNYGYTF.